These 2 T cell receptor beta chains were sequenced from one sample in a study of monozygotic twins with cystic fibrosis. Clones were sequenced by immunoSEQ multiplex PCR, and TCRdb holds only the in-frame ones, with some missing. This repertoire shows about 21,000 clones, less than 95% found once; its top ten account for roughly 1.5%. Material: blood. These TCRs come from a girl aged 2 to 10 with cystic fibrosis.

The chain links TRBV30 to TRBJ1-1; tentatively, D is TRBD1 (5 bases). The CDR3 totals 15 residues. CDR1 is GTSNPN and CDR2 is SVGIG in the germline V gene (reference sequence). Trimming shortened V by 0 bases and J by 0 bases, and 11 bases separated the two germline ends. The CDR3 DNA reads TGTGCCTGGAGTGTACGAGGGACCATGAACACTGAAGCTTTCTTT. Translation gives CAWSVRGTMNTEAFF.

Written as DNA, the CDR3 is TGTGCCAGCAGCTTAGAAGGGGGCCTTAGCACAGATACGCAGTATTTT. Encoded protein: CASSLEGGLSTDTQYF. This chain connects TRBV7-6 to TRBJ2-3, with 7 bases that match TRBD1. CDR1 and CDR2 from the germline V gene are SGHVS and FNYEAQ. This CDR3 spans 16 amino acids. Germline trimming cut 1 base from V and 0 bases from J; bases unmatched to any gene: 4.